Below are 24 T cell receptor beta chains sequenced from a single sample in a study of T-cell memory formation after mild COVID-19. TCRdb fed the 5' RACE reads into MiXCR, producing one record per CDR3 protein. The data contain 210,000 or so distinct CDR3 sequences, 10% to 13% of them singletons. Source material: PBMCs or a T cell subset sorted from them (not recorded which). These receptors were collected from a man between 18 and 35 years old who had mild COVID-19 (a few samples of this study predate the infection). Cell type and time point are not known.

This clonotype showed up many times. The chain combines TRBV27 with TRBJ2-2, with 9 bases lining up with TRBD1. This CDR3 contains 14 residues. Germline assignment: CDR1 MNHEY and CDR2 SMNVEV (reference sequence). After removal of 6 bases from V and 5 bases from J, the junction contained 4 bases not matched to a gene. The CDR3 sequence is CASRQGARTGELFF. As DNA, the CDR3 is TGTGCCAGCAGACAGGGGGCGAGAACCGGGGAGCTGTTTTTT.

The rearrangement joins TRBV7-9 to TRBJ2-1; 9 nucleotides line up with TRBD2. V dropped 0 bases and J dropped 4; count of bases not matched to a gene: 1. The CDR3 sequence is 15 residues long. Germline V gene sequence: CDR1 SEHNR, CDR2 FQNEAQ (reference sequence). CDR3 in DNA: TGTGCCAGCAGCTTAGCACTAGCGGGTTACAATGAGCAGTTCTTC. Its translation is CASSLALAGYNEQFF.

V gene TRBV4-1 combines with J gene TRBJ2-3; D not certain. This CDR3 contains 16 residues. Germline values: CDR1 MGHRA, CDR2 YSYEKL. The germline V and J ends were trimmed by 0 bases and 1 base, with 11 bases remaining between them. This chain's CDR3 is CASSQDRETRTDTQYF. The DNA for the CDR3 is TGCGCCAGCAGCCAAGATCGCGAGACCCGCACAGATACGCAGTATTTT.

This clonotype was counted only a few times. V usage is TRBV12-3 or TRBV12-4 and J usage is TRBJ1-5; D not resolved. The CDR3 totals 14 residues. V was trimmed by 3 bases and J by 3 bases, leaving 9 bases between them. DNA of the CDR3: TGTGCCAGCAGTTTTGGATGGAACAATCAGCCCCAGCATTTT. This gives the protein CASSFGWNNQPQHF.

The J gene is TRBJ1-1, the V gene TRBV12-3 or TRBV12-4; 10 bases are shared with TRBD1. V lost 6 bases to trimming and J lost 4 bases; unmatched junction nucleotides: 8. The CDR3 is made up of 15 amino acids. This CDR3 reads CASSPGTGEFTEAFF. DNA for the CDR3: TGTGCCAGCAGCCCCGGGACAGGGGAATTCACTGAAGCTTTCTTT.

This chain links TRBV7-6 with TRBJ2-2; TRBD2 is a possible D gene (6 bases). This CDR3 spans 15 amino acids. Germline lookup yields CDR1 SGHVS and CDR2 FNYEAQ. Between the trimmed V and J ends, which lost 5 bases and 9 bases, there was a span of 19 bases. The CDR3: CASSIPTGSNRELFF. For the CDR3, the DNA is TGTGCCAGCAGCATTCCTACCGGGAGCAACCGGGAGCTGTTTTTT.

Ten or more counts support this clonotype. The CDR3 region has the DNA TGTGCCAGCAGCTTAGCGTCGGCTAGCGGGGGTGCAGATACGCAGTATTTT. The encoded protein is CASSLASASGGADTQYF. This rearrangement joins TRBV7-2 to TRBJ2-3, with TRBD2 matching 10 bases. Germline CDR1 and CDR2: SGHTA and FQGNSA. After removal of 0 bases from V and 4 bases from J, the junction contained 7 bases not matched to a gene. The CDR3 has 17 residues.

This clonotype occurred a few times. The chain combines TRBV5-1 with TRBJ2-1; 9 bases match TRBD1. The CDR3 runs to 16 residues. Germline trimming cut 4 bases from V and 5 bases from J; bases unmatched to any gene: 10. Germline V lookup: CDR1 SGHRS, CDR2 YFSETQ. The CDR3 nucleotides are TGCGCCAGCAGCAAGACAGGGGGAACTCAGGACAATGAGCAGTTCTTC. Its protein product is CASSKTGGTQDNEQFF.

This clonotype was counted between two and nine times. The V call is TRBV5-5, the J call TRBJ2-6, with a tentative D call TRBD1 (6 bases). V lost 4 bases and J 0 bases, leaving 11 bases between the germline ends. Germline assignment: CDR1 SGHKS and CDR2 YYEKEE (reference sequence). This CDR3 contains 16 residues. The CDR3 DNA reads TGTGCCAGCAGCCGGACAGCGAGCTCTGGGGCCAACGTCCTGACTTTC. Its protein is CASSRTASSGANVLTF.

This clonotype was seen a handful of times. V and J are TRBV29-1 and TRBJ2-7; possibly TRBD2 for D (6 bases). The germline V gene has CDR1 SQVTM and CDR2 ANQGSEA. Between the trimmed V and J ends, which lost 5 bases and 2 bases, there was a span of 19 bases. CDR3 length equals 15 residues. The CDR3 region has the DNA TGCAGCGTTTTTTCCTCGGGCTCGGGAGCCTACGAGCAGTACTTC. It translates to CSVFSSGSGAYEQYF.

This chain uses TRBV7-9 with TRBJ2-5; unclear D gene. Looked up from germline, CDR1 is SEHNR and CDR2 is FQNEAQ (reference sequence). The germline V and J ends were trimmed by 5 bases and 5 bases, with 12 bases remaining between them. The CDR3 runs 13 residues. DNA for the CDR3: TGTGCCAGCAGCCCGTCATCTCTGGAGACCCAGTACTTC. Its protein product is CASSPSSLETQYF.

The chain has TRBV6-2 or TRBV6-3 and TRBJ2-5; D might be TRBD2 (6 bases). The CDR3 runs to 14 residues. Germline V gives CDR1 MNHEY, CDR2 SVGEGT. V was clipped by 7 bases and J by 1 base, with 13 bases between them. CDR3 region: CASTTGDGQETQYF. The DNA for the CDR3 is TGTGCCAGCACCACGGGGGACGGCCAAGAGACCCAGTACTTC.

CDR3 bases: TGTGCCAGCAGTTACTCGGCGCTAAACTATGGCTACACCTTC. Residues: CASSYSALNYGYTF. The genes are TRBV6-5 and TRBJ1-2; D not resolved. CDR1 MNHEY and CDR2 SVGAGI come from the germline V gene. The CDR3 is made up of 14 amino acids. V was cut by 0 bases and J by 2 bases, with 7 bases left in between.

This clonotype came up a few times. The rearrangement joins TRBV11-2 to TRBJ2-5; maybe TRBD2 (6 bases). V gave up 4 bases and J gave up 5 bases, with 14 bases separating them. This CDR3 has 14 residues. CDR1 is SGHAT and CDR2 is FQNNGV in the germline V gene. The CDR3 protein is CASSSVTSWETQYF. The CDR3 DNA follows: TGTGCCAGCAGCTCGGTGACTAGTTGGGAGACCCAGTACTTC.

This clonotype was seen a handful of times. This CDR3 reads CASGHGGTETQYF. CDR3 nucleotides: TGTGCCAGCGGCCACGGGGGAACAGAGACCCAGTACTTC. The rearrangement joins TRBV7-2 to TRBJ2-5, with D possibly matching TRBD2 (6 bases). Germline loops: CDR1 SGHTA, CDR2 FQGNSA. The CDR3 runs 13 residues. Trimming cost V 8 bases and J 4 bases, with 14 bases left between them.

The rearrangement uses TRBV10-3 and TRBJ2-5, with 7 bases matching TRBD2. CDR3 size: 14 residues. CDR1 and CDR2 from the germline V gene are ENHRY and SYGVKD. Losses at the gene ends were 3 bases for V and 5 bases for J; bases not matched to a gene: 6. CDR3 DNA: TGTGCCATCAGTGATTCCCGGGGGGTGGAGACCCAGTACTTC. This translates into CAISDSRGVETQYF.

A few counts support this clonotype. The chain uses TRBV2 and TRBJ1-5; D remains unclear. Trimming removed 3 bases at V and 1 base at J, with 10 bases between. The CDR3 loop spans 15 amino acids. Germline CDR1 reads SNHLY; CDR2 reads FYNNEI. CDR3 protein: CASSESPMSNQPQHF. The CDR3 nucleotides are TGTGCCAGCAGTGAGAGTCCTATGAGCAATCAGCCCCAGCATTTT.

This clonotype was detected only a few times. The chain joins TRBV6-2 or TRBV6-3 to TRBJ1-5; 9 positions agree with TRBD1. This CDR3 spans 14 amino acids. V was clipped by 5 bases and J by 6 bases; unmatched bases: 5. Germline V gene data show CDR1 as MNHEY and CDR2 as SVGEGT. CDR3 protein: CASSRGQGFQPQHF. The CDR3 DNA follows: TGTGCCAGCAGTCGGGGACAGGGCTTTCAGCCCCAGCATTTT.

CDR3 in DNA: TGTGCCAGCAGCTTAACGGGGGACCATGGCTACACCTTC. Protein product: CASSLTGDHGYTF. The V call is TRBV7-2, the J call TRBJ1-2; maybe TRBD1 (5 bases). CDR3 size: 13 residues. Germline V gene data show CDR1 as SGHTA and CDR2 as FQGNSA. Trimming took off 2 bases at V and 6 bases at J, with 10 bases between the two ends.

V is TRBV18 and J is TRBJ2-2; 7 bases are a match to TRBD1. The V and J ends lost 4 bases and 1 base, in that order; junction bases with no gene match: 3. The CDR3 loop spans 15 amino acids. CDR1 and CDR2 (germline): KGHSH, LQKENI. Here the CDR3 DNA reads TGTGCCAGCTCACTTGGACAGGTGAACACCGGGGAGCTGTTTTTT. Translating it yields CASSLGQVNTGELFF.

This clonotype turned up a few times. V gene TRBV4-2 combines with J gene TRBJ1-4; 8 nucleotides match TRBD1. CDR1 and CDR2 (germline): LGHNA, YNFKEQ. Trimming cost V 0 bases and J 2 bases; bases outside gene matches: 2. CDR3 length: 16 residues. The CDR3 DNA is TGTGCCAGCAGCCAAGATCACAGGGGGACTAATGAAAAACTGTTTTTT. Its protein product is CASSQDHRGTNEKLFF.

This clonotype was seen ten or more times. V usage is TRBV5-1 and J usage is TRBJ2-1; 7 bases align to TRBD2. The CDR3 is 15 residues long. V lost 0 bases to trimming and J lost 9 bases; unmatched junction nucleotides: 9. From germline, CDR1 is SGHRS and CDR2 YFSETQ. DNA for the CDR3: TGCGCCAGCAGCTTGGGAAGCGGGGAGCGGGGTGAGCAGTTCTTC. Its protein product is CASSLGSGERGEQFF. The full variable domain, rest sourced from reference TRBV5-1 and TRBJ2-1, is KAGVTQTPRYLIKTRGQQVTLSCSPISGHRSVSWYQQTPGQGLQFLFEYFSETQRNKGNFPGRFSGRQFSNSRSEMNVSTLELGDSALYLCASSLGSGERGEQFFGPGTRLTVL.

J is TRBJ2-2 and V is TRBV7-2; weak D call: TRBD2 (7 bases). V lost 11 bases to trimming and J lost 0 bases, with 13 bases between them. CDR1 is SGHTA, CDR2 FQGNSA, per germline. The CDR3 spans 14 residues. The chain's CDR3 is CAGGRGANTGELFF. CDR3 bases: TGTGCCGGGGGCCGGGGGGCGAACACCGGGGAGCTGTTTTTT.

V is TRBV28 and J is TRBJ1-1; 8 bases map to TRBD1. After removal of 6 bases from V and 7 bases from J, the junction contained 1 base not matched to a gene. The CDR3 covers 11 residues. CDR1 and CDR2 from the germline V gene are MDHEN and SYDVKM. The CDR3: CASRGQVEAFF. DNA of the CDR3: TGTGCCAGCAGGGGACAGGTTGAAGCTTTCTTT.